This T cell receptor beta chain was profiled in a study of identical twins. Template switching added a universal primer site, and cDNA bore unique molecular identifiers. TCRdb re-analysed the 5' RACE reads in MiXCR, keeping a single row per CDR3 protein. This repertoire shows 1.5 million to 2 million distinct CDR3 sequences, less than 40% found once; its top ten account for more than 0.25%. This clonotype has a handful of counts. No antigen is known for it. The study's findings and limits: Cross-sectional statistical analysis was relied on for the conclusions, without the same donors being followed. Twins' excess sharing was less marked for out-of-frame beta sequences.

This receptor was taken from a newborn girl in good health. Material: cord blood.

The CDR3 loop reads CASSLGAGLADNEQFF. The DNA for the CDR3 is TGTGCCAGCAGCTTAGGGGCGGGACTAGCAGACAATGAGCAGTTCTTC. This rearrangement joins TRBV7-8 to TRBJ2-1; 9 bases align to TRBD2. The CDR3 is made up of 16 amino acids. After removal of 1 base from V and 5 bases from J, the junction contained 6 bases not matched to a gene. Germline V gene data show CDR1 as SGHVS and CDR2 as FQNEAQ.